Reported below is one TCR beta chain. The table lists this clonotype with a few counts. The specificity of this receptor is unknown. No quality values exist for individual bases; no much larger clone is one base distant. Library method: 5' RACE. Instrument used: Illumina MiSeq. Using fastp trimming at Q25 and MiXCR clonotype assembly, TCRdb reanalyzed the public sequencing data and kept in-frame beta chains. Under each unique CDR3 protein, matching rows form one entry showing the most common genes and DNA. The sample has fewer than 90,000 distinct CDR3 sequences on record, 5% of them singletons. Around 6.9% of the sample comes from the top ten. This specimen belongs to a study of T cells of healthy individuals (dated 2018 in TCRdb). From a lookup of the germline V gene, CDR1 and CDR2 are SGHTA and FQGNSA. Spanning cysteine to phenylalanine, the CDR3 consists of 11 amino acids. The sequence is cut down to CDR3 DNA, 33 bases in frame from base 1. At the junction V is shortened by 6 bases and J by 7 bases, with 9 bases in between.

Rearrangement joined TRBV7-2 to TRBJ1-2; too little of a D gene remains to name it. The receptor was isolated from a female donor in good health. The CDR3 reads CASRWDGGYTF. The DNA is as follows: TGTGCCAGCAGGTGGGATGGTGGCTACACCTTC.